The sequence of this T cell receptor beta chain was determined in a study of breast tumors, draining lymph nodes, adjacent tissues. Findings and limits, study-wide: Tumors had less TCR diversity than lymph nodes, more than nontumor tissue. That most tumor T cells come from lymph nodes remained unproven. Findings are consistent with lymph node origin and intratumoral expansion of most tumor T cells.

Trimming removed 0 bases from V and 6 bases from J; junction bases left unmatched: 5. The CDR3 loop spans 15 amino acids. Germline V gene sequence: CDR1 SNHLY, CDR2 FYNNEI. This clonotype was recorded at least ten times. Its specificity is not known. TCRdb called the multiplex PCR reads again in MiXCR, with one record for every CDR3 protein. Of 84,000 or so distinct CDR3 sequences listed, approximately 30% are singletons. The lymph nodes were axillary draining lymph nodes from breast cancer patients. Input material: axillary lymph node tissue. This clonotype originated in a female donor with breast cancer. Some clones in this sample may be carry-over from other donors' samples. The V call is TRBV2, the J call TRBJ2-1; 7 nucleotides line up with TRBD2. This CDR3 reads CASSEARESGNEQFF. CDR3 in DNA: TGTGCCAGCAGTGAAGCGCGGGAGAGTGGCAATGAGCAGTTCTTC.